These 18 T cell receptor beta chains were sequenced from one sample in a study of cytomegalovirus exposure and HLA in healthy donors. 60 Vbeta and 13 Jbeta primers were used in PCR. TCRdb's copy holds only in-frame clones and misses some; the assay was immunoSEQ multiplex PCR. The table shows some 160,000 clones, with less than 9.5% occurring only once. Sequences were obtained from PBMCs. These receptors all stem from a male donor in good health and CMV-seronegative.

The V call is TRBV9, the J call TRBJ1-1, with D perhaps TRBD1 (6 bases). The CDR3 has 14 residues. The germline V and J ends were trimmed by 0 bases and 3 bases, with 9 bases remaining between them. Germline lookup yields CDR1 SGDLS and CDR2 YYNGEE. The CDR3 spells CASSVGQVDTEAFF. DNA for the CDR3: TGTGCCAGCAGCGTAGGACAGGTGGACACTGAAGCTTTCTTT.

The sample holds a few counts of this clone. The rearrangement links TRBV2 to TRBJ2-1, with 9 positions matching TRBD2. The CDR3 is made up of 15 amino acids. Germline CDR1 and CDR2: SNHLY and FYNNEI. J was trimmed by 8 bases and V by 4 bases; bases with no gene match: 9. Here the CDR3 reads CASSVGASGKDEQFF. As DNA, the CDR3 is TGTGCCAGCAGTGTTGGGGCTAGCGGGAAGGATGAGCAGTTCTTC.

This clone has only a few counts. The chain couples TRBV4-2 to TRBJ2-1; the match to TRBD2 covers 8 bases. V lost 3 bases and J lost 9; bases outside the gene matches: 10. Germline V gene sequence: CDR1 LGHNA, CDR2 YNFKEQ. This CDR3 contains 15 residues. CDR3 nucleotides: TGTGCCAGCAGCCATGGGGTCGGGGGGGCTAGTGAGCAGTTCTTC. Protein: CASSHGVGGASEQFF.

CDR3 in amino acids: CASTGTGGGELFF. As DNA, the CDR3 is TGTGCCAGCACTGGGACAGGGGGCGGGGAGCTGTTTTTT. The chain couples TRBV25-1 to TRBJ2-2; TRBD1 agrees at 11 bases. The V gene's germline CDR1 is MGHDK and CDR2 SYGVNS. The CDR3 totals 13 residues. Losses at the gene ends were 7 bases for V and 7 bases for J; bases not matched to a gene: 2. Together with reference TRBV25-1 and TRBJ2-2, the CDR3 gives the full variable domain: EADIYQTPRYLVIGTGKKITLECSQTMGHDKMYWYQQDPGMELHLIHYSYGVNSTEKGDLSSESTVSRIRTEHFPLTLESARPSHTSQYLCASTGTGGGELFFGEGSRLTVL.

The CDR3 DNA reads as TGTGCCAGCAGCTTGGCTAGCACAGATACGCAGTATTTT. It translates to CASSLASTDTQYF. The chain couples TRBV11-2 to TRBJ2-3; no clear D gene. Germline CDR1 and CDR2: SGHAT and FQNNGV. CDR3 length: 13 amino acids. V was clipped by 3 bases and J by 0 bases, with 4 bases between them.

The chain recombines TRBV7-2 with TRBJ2-1; 7 bases line up with TRBD2. The CDR3 contains 16 residues. CDR1 SGHTA and CDR2 FQGNSA come from the germline V gene. The V and J ends lost 5 bases and 0 bases, in that order; junction bases with no gene match: 7. The CDR3 loop reads CASSPSRDYSYNEQFF. The CDR3 DNA is TGTGCCAGCAGCCCATCCCGGGACTACTCCTACAATGAGCAGTTCTTC.

The V and J genes are TRBV5-4 and TRBJ1-3; D is perhaps TRBD1 (6 bases). The V end lost 4 bases, the J end lost 2 bases, and 10 bases lay between the germline ends. CDR1 is SGHNT, CDR2 YYREEE, per germline (reference sequence). This CDR3 has 14 residues. CDR3 in amino acids: CASSPGQTGNTIYF. The CDR3 DNA follows: TGTGCCAGCAGCCCTGGACAGACTGGAAACACCATATATTTT.

This clone occurred a few times. This chain uses TRBV28 with TRBJ2-1, with TRBD2 matching 12 bases. This CDR3 spans 16 amino acids. V shed 3 bases and J 7 bases; nucleotides not matched to a gene: 7. From germline, CDR1 is MDHEN and CDR2 SYDVKM. The CDR3 DNA sequence: TGTGCCAGCAGTTTTAGACTAGCGGGAGTGTGGAATGAGCAGTTCTTC. Protein sequence: CASSFRLAGVWNEQFF.

J is TRBJ2-4 and V is TRBV28; TRBD2 matches at 14 bases. The CDR3 runs to 17 residues. Germline lookup yields CDR1 MDHEN and CDR2 SYDVKM. V trimming: 5 bases; J trimming: 7 bases; junction bases outside the gene matches: 10. The CDR3 DNA reads TGTGCCAGCAGTCCTGGACTAGCGGGAGGTTGGGCGAACATTCAGTACTTC. Translation: CASSPGLAGGWANIQYF.

The gene calls are TRBV11-2 and TRBJ2-7; 11 nucleotides line up with TRBD2. Germline V gene sequence: CDR1 SGHAT, CDR2 FQNNGV. J lost 5 bases, V lost 1 base, and 7 bases had no gene match. This CDR3 is built from 16 residues. The CDR3 region is CASSLGLTSGIDEQYF. CDR3 nucleotide sequence: TGTGCCAGCAGCTTAGGTTTGACTAGCGGGATCGACGAGCAGTACTTC.

This clone was detected only a few times. The rearrangement links TRBV28 to TRBJ1-5; TRBD1 agrees at 8 bases. CDR1 and CDR2 from the germline V gene are MDHEN and SYDVKM. V shed 5 bases, J shed 1 base, and the junction held 7 bases outside the gene matches. This CDR3 region has 16 residues. Written as DNA, the CDR3 is TGTGCCAGCAGTGAATTCAGGGGGCTGAGCAATCAGCCCCAGCATTTT. This encodes CASSEFRGLSNQPQHF. Full variable domain (remainder filled in from reference TRBV28 and TRBJ1-5): DVKVTQSSRYLVKRTGEKVFLECVQDMDHENMFWYRQDPGLGLRLIYFSYDVKMKEKGDIPEGYSVSREKKERFSLILESASTNQTSMYLCASSEFRGLSNQPQHFGDGTRLSIL.

The CDR3 nucleotides read TGCAGCGTTGAAGAGGGCAGGACAGGGGGTCCCTACGAGCAGTACTTC. It codes for CSVEEGRTGGPYEQYF. The chain has TRBV29-1 and TRBJ2-7; 10 bases map to TRBD1. CDR1 and CDR2 from the germline V gene are SQVTM and ANQGSEA. J lost 2 bases, V lost 0 bases, and 7 bases had no gene match. CDR3 length: 16 amino acids.

This clone was detected a few times. V is TRBV4-2 and J is TRBJ2-2; TRBD1 is a possible D gene (5 bases). CDR3 length: 14 amino acids. Germline assignment: CDR1 LGHNA and CDR2 YNFKEQ. V was pared by 0 bases and J by 6 bases, with 8 bases between. CDR3 amino acids: CASSQDRAAGELFF. CDR3 nucleotides: TGTGCCAGCAGCCAAGACAGGGCGGCCGGGGAGCTGTTTTTT.

The CDR3: CASSQVSGGSSGANVLTF. The CDR3 DNA reads as TGCGCCAGCAGCCAAGTGTCAGGGGGAAGCTCTGGGGCCAACGTCCTGACTTTC. V is TRBV4-1 and J is TRBJ2-6; TRBD1 agrees at 7 bases. Germline lookup yields CDR1 MGHRA and CDR2 YSYEKL. J lost 0 bases, V lost 1 base, and 6 bases had no gene match. This CDR3 contains 18 residues.

This clone was seen a handful of times. The chain joins TRBV4-2 to TRBJ2-1, with TRBD2 matching over 8 bases. In germline, CDR1 is LGHNA, CDR2 YNFKEQ. V dropped 3 bases and J dropped 9; count of bases not matched to a gene: 4. The CDR3 is 13 amino acids. For the CDR3, the DNA is TGTGCCAGCAGCCAGGGACTAGAAGGTGAGCAGTTCTTC. It encodes CASSQGLEGEQFF.

The chain joins TRBV18 to TRBJ2-7, with 8 bases lining up with TRBD2. V lost 5 bases, J lost 5 bases, and 11 bases stayed unmatched. Germline V CDR1 and CDR2: KGHSH, LQKENI. The CDR3 is made up of 15 amino acids. The CDR3 sequence: CASSVSGGKFDEQYF. The DNA for the CDR3 is TGTGCCAGCTCAGTATCGGGAGGGAAGTTCGACGAGCAGTACTTC.

This clone came up a few times. The chain recombines TRBV6-6 with TRBJ2-1; the match to TRBD1 covers 8 bases. In germline, CDR1 is MNHNY, CDR2 SVGAGI (reference sequence). The CDR3 extends over 15 amino acids. V trimming: 5 bases; J trimming: 6 bases; junction bases outside the gene matches: 9. The chain's CDR3 is CASSPGGRGLNEQFF. Here the CDR3 DNA reads TGTGCCAGCAGTCCCGGTGGCAGGGGGCTCAATGAGCAGTTCTTC.

This sequence joins TRBV7-8 and TRBJ2-7, with TRBD2 as a possible D gene (6 bases). Trimming removed 3 bases from V and 5 bases from J, with 8 bases in between. Germline V gene data show CDR1 as SGHVS and CDR2 as FQNEAQ. The CDR3 consists of 12 residues. CDR3 in amino acids: CASSFGGHEQYF. In DNA form, the CDR3 reads TGTGCCAGCAGCTTCGGGGGTCACGAGCAGTACTTC.